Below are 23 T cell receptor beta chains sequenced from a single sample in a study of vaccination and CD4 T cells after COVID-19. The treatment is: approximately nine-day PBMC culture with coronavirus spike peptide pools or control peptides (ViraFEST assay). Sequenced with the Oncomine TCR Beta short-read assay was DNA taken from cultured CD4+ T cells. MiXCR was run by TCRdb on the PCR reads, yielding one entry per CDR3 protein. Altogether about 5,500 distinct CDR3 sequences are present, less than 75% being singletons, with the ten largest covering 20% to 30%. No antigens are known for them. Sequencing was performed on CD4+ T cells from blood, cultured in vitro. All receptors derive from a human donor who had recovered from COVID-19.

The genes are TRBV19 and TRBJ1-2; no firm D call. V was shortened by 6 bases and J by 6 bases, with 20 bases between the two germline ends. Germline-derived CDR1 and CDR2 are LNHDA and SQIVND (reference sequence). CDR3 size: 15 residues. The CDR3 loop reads CASRPSSYRVNGYTF. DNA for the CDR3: TGTGCCAGTAGACCTTCGTCCTACCGAGTGAATGGCTACACCTTC. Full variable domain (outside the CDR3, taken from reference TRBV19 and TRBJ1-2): DGGITQSPKYLFRKEGQNVTLSCEQNLNHDAMYWYRQDPGQGLRLIYYSQIVNDFQKGDIAEGYSVSREKKESFPLTVTSAQKNPTAFYLCASRPSSYRVNGYTFGSGTRLTVV.

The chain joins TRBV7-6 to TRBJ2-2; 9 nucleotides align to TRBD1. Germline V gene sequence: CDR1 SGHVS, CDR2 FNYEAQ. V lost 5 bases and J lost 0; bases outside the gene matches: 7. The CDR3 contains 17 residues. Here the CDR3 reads CASSQSGQGTNTGELFF. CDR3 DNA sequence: TGTGCCAGCAGCCAGAGCGGACAGGGGACGAACACCGGGGAGCTGTTTTTT. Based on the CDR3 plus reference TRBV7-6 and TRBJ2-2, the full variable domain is GAGVSQSPRYKVTKRGQDVALRCDPISGHVSLYWYRQALGQGPEFLTYFNYEAQQDKSGLPNDRFSAERPEGSISTLTIQRTEQRDSAMYRCASSQSGQGTNTGELFFGEGSRLTVL.

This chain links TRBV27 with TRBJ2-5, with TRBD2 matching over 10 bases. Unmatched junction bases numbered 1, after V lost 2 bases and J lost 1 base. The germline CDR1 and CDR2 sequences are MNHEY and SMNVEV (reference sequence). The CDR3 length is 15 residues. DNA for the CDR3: TGTGCCAGCAGTTTAGCTAGCGGGGGCCAAGAGACCCAGTACTTC. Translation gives CASSLASGGQETQYF.

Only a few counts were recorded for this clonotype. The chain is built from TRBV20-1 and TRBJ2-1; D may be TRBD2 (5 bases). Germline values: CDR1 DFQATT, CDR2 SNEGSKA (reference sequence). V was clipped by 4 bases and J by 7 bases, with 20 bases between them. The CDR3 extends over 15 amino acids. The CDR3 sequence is CSATRPGLGLNEQFF. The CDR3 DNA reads TGCAGTGCTACGCGCCCAGGACTGGGATTGAATGAGCAGTTCTTC.

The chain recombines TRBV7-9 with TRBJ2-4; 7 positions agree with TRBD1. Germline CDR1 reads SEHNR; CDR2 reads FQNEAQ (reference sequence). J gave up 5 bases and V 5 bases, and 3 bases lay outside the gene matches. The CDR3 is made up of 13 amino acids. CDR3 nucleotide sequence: TGTGCCAGCAGCCGGGGACAGCAAAACATTCAGTACTTC. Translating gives CASSRGQQNIQYF.

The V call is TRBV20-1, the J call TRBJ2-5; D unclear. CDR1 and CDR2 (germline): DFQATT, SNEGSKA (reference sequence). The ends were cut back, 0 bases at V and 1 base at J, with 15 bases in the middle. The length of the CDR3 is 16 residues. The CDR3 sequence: CSAREGPRPTQETQYF. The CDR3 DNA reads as TGCAGTGCTAGAGAAGGTCCCAGGCCAACCCAAGAGACCCAGTACTTC.

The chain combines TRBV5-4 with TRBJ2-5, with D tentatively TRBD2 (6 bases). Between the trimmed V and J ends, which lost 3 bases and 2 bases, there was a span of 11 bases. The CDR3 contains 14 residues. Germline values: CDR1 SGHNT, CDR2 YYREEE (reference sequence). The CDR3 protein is CASSSGTGQETQYF. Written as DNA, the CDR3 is TGTGCCAGCAGCTCCGGGACTGGGCAAGAGACCCAGTACTTC.

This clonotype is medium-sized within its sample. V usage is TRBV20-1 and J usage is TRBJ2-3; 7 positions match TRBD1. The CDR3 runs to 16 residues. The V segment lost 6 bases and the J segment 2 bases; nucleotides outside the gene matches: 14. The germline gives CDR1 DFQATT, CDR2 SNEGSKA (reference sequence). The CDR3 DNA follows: TGCAGTGCACCAGGAGGAAGGGGGACAGCCACAGATACGCAGTATTTT. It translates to CSAPGGRGTATDTQYF.

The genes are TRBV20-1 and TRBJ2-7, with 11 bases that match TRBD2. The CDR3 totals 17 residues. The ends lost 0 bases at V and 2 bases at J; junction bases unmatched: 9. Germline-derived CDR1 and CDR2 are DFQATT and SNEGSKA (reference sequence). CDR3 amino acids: CSARDRMTSGTTYEQYF. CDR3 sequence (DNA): TGCAGTGCTAGAGATCGTATGACTAGCGGGACCACCTACGAGCAGTACTTC.

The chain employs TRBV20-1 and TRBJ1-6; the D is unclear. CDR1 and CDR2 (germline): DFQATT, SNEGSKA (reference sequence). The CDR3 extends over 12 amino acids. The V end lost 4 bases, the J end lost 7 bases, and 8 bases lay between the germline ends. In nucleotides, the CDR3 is TGCAGTGCTACCACAACCAATTCACCCCTCCACTTT. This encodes CSATTTNSPLHF.

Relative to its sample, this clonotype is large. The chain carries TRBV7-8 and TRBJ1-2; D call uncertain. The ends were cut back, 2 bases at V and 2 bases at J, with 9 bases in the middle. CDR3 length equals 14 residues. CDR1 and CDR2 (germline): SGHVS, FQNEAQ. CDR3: CASSLTSANYGYTF. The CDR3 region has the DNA TGTGCCAGCAGCTTAACTTCGGCAAACTATGGCTACACCTTC.

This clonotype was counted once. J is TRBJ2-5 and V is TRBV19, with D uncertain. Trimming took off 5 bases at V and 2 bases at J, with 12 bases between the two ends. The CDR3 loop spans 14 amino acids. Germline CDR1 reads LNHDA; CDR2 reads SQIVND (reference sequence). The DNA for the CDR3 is TGTGCCAGTAGTCCCCGGGTTGGACAAGAGACCCAGTACTTC. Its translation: CASSPRVGQETQYF. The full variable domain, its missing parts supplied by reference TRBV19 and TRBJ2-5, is DGGITQSPKYLFRKEGQNVTLSCEQNLNHDAMYWYRQDPGQGLRLIYYSQIVNDFQKGDIAEGYSVSREKKESFPLTVTSAQKNPTAFYLCASSPRVGQETQYFGPGTRLLVL.

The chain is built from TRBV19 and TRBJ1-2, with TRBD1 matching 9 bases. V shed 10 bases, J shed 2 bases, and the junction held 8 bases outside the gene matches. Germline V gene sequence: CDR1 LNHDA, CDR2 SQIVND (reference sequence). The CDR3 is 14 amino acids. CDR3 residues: CAISNRGLNYGYTF. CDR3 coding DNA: TGTGCCATTTCGAACAGGGGGCTCAACTATGGCTACACCTTC.

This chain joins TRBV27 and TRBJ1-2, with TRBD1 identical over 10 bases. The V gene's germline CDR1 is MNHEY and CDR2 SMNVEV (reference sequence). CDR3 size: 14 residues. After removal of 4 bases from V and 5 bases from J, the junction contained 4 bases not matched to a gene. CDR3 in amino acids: CASSSPGQGYGYTF. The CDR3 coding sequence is TGTGCCAGCAGTTCACCGGGACAGGGGTATGGCTACACCTTC.

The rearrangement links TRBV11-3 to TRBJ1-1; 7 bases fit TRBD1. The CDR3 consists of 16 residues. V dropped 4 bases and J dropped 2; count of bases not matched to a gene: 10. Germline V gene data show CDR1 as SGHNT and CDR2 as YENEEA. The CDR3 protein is CASSSILDRENTEAFF. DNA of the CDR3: TGTGCCAGCAGCTCCATTCTAGACAGGGAAAACACTGAAGCTTTCTTT.

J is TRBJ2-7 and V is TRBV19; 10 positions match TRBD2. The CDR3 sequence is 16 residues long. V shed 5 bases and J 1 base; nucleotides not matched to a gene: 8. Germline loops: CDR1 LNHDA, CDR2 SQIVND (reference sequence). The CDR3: CASSPQASGGSYEQYF. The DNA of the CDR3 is TGTGCCAGTAGTCCCCAGGCTAGCGGGGGATCCTACGAGCAGTACTTC.

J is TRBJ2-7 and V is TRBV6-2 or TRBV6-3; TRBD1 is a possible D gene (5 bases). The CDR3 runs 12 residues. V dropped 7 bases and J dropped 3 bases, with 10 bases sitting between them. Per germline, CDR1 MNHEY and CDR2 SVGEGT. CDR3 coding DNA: TGTGCCAGCATAGACAGAAGCTACGAGCAGTACTTC. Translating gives CASIDRSYEQYF.

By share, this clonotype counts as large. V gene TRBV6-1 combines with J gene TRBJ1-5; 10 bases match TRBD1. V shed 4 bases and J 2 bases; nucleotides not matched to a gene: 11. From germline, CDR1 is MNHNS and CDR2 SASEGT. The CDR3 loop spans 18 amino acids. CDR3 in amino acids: CASSGTGTGVRGNQPQHF. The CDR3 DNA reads TGTGCCAGCAGTGGGACCGGGACAGGGGTTAGGGGCAATCAGCCCCAGCATTTT.

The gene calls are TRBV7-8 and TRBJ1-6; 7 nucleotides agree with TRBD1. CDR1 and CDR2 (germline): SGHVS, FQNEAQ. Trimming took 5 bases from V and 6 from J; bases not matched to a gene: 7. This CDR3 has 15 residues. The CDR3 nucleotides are TGTGCCAGCAGCCCGAGACAGGGAGGTAATTCACCCCTCCACTTT. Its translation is CASSPRQGGNSPLHF.

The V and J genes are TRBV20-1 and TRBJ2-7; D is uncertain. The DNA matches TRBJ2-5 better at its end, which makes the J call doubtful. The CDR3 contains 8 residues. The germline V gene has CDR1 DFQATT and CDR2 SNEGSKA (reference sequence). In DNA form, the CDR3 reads TGCAGGGTAGGGACCCAGTACTTC. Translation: CRVGTQYF.

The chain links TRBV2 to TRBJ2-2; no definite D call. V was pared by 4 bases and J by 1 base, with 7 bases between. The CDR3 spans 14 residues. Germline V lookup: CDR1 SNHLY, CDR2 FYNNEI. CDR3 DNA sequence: TGTGCCAGCAGTGGGATAGGGAACACCGGGGAGCTGTTTTTT. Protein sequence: CASSGIGNTGELFF.

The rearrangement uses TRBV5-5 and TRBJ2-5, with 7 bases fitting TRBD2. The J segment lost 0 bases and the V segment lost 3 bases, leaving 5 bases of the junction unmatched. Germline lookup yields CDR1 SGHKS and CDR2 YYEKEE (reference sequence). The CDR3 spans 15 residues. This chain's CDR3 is CASSWQLAYQETQYF. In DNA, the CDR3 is TGTGCCAGCAGCTGGCAACTAGCGTACCAAGAGACCCAGTACTTC. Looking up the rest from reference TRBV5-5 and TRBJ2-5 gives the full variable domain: DAGVTQSPTHLIKTRGQQVTLRCSPISGHKSVSWYQQVLGQGPQFIFQYYEKEERGRGNFPDRFSARQFPNYSSELNVNALLLGDSALYLCASSWQLAYQETQYFGPGTRLLVL.

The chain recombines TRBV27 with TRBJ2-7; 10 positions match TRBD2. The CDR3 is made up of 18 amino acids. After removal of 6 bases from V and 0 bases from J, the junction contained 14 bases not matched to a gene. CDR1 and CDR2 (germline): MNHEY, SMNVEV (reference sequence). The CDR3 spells CASSTKASSGSLSYEQYF. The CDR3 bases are TGTGCCAGCAGCACAAAGGCGTCTAGCGGGAGCCTCTCCTACGAGCAGTACTTC.